This T cell receptor (beta chain) stems from a study of cytomegalovirus exposure and HLA in healthy donors. This clone was detected only once. Primers: 60 Vbeta forward and 13 Jbeta reverse. Measured with immunoSEQ multiplex PCR; TCRdb has only the in-frame clones, and not every one. The sample yields 150,000 to 250,000 clones, 85% seen once. The sample comprised PBMCs. The source of this sequence is a woman aged 45-65 years in good health and CMV-seronegative.

DNA of the CDR3: TGCAGCGTTGGGACAGGGGGTCCCTACGAGCAGTACTTC. Encoded protein: CSVGTGGPYEQYF. J is TRBJ2-7 and V is TRBV29-1; 10 bases map to TRBD1. This CDR3 region has 13 residues. Trimming took 4 bases from V and 2 from J; bases not matched to a gene: 2. Looked up from germline, CDR1 is SQVTM and CDR2 is ANQGSEA.